The TCR beta chain under discussion was sequenced for a study of neurological immune-mediated disorders. This clonotype was counted many times. Its antigen remains unknown. General observations from the study: No sharing of CDR3 amino acid sequences was observed among expanded clones across subjects, suggesting private repertoires in all groups.

Germline CDR1 and CDR2: KGHDR and SFDVKD. Trimming cost V 4 bases and J 4 bases, with 10 bases left between them. This CDR3 contains 14 residues. 5'RACE employing 10-nucleotide random UMIs yielded the cDNA. Each CDR3 protein is one row after TCRdb ran MiXCR on the 5' RACE reads. Here the sample spans about 30,000 distinct CDR3 sequences, around 16% being singletons. The sequencing sample was made of PBMCs. The chain joins TRBV24-1 to TRBJ1-5, with no clear D. The TCR originated in a man aged 70 or older in good health. CDR3 residues: CATSDEPVNQPQHF. The CDR3 DNA follows: TGTGCCACCAGTGACGAGCCGGTTAATCAGCCCCAGCATTTT.